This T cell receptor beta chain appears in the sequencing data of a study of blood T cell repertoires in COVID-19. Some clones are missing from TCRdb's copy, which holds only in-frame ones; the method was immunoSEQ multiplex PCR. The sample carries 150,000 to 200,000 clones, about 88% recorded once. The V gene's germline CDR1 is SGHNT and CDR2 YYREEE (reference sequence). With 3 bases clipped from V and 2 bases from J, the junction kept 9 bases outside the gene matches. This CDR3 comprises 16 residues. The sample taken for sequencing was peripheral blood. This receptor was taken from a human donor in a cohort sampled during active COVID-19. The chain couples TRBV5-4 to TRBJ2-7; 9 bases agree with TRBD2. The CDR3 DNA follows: TGTGCCAGCAGCTCGGGGAGCCAGCGGGGGGCCTACGAGCAGTACTTC. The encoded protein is CASSSGSQRGAYEQYF.